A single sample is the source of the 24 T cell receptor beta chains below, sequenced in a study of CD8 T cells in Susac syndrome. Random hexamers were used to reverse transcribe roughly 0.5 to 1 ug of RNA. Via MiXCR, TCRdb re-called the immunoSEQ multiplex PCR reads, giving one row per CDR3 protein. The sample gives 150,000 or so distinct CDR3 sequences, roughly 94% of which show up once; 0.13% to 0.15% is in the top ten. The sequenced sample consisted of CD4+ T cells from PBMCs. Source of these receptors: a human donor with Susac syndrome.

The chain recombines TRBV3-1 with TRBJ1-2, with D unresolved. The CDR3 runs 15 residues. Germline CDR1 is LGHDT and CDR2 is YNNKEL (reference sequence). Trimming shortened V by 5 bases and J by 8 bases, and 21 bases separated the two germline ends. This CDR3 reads CASSSRGILVRGYTF. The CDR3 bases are TGTGCCAGCAGCTCGCGAGGGATTCTAGTTCGGGGCTACACCTTC. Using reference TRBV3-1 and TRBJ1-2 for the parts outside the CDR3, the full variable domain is DTAVSQTPKYLVTQMGNDKSIKCEQNLGHDTMYWYKQDSKKFLKIMFSYNNKELIINETVPNRFSPKSPDKAHLNLHINSLELGDSAVYFCASSSRGILVRGYTFGSGTRLTVV.

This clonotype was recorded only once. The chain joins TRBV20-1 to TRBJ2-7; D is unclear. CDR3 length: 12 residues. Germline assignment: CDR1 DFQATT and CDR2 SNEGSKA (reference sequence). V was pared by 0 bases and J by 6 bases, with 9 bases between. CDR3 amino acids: CSARETSLEQYF. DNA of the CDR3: TGCAGTGCTAGAGAGACAAGCCTCGAGCAGTACTTC.

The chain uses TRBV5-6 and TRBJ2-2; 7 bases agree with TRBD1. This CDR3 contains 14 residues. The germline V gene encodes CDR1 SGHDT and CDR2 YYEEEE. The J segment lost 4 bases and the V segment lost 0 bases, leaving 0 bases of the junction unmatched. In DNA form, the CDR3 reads TGTGCCAGCAGCTTGGGGACAGGCACCGGGGAGCTGTTTTTT. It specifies CASSLGTGTGELFF. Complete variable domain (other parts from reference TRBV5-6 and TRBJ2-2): DAGVTQSPTHLIKTRGQQVTLRCSPKSGHDTVSWYQQALGQGPQFIFQYYEEEERQRGNFPDRFSGHQFPNYSSELNVNALLLGDSALYLCASSLGTGTGELFFGEGSRLTVL.

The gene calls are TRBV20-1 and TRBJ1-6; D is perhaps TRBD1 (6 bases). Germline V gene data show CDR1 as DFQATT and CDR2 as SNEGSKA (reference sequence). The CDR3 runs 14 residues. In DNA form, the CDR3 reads TGCAGGGGGGGCTCCAGCTCCTATAATTCACCCCTCCACTTT. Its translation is CRGGSSSYNSPLHF.

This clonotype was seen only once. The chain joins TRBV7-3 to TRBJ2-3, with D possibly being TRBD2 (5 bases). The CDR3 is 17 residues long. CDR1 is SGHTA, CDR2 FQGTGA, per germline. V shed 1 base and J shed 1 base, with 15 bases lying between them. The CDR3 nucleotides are TGTGCCAGCAGCTTAAGCGGGTCTGCGGCTCGCACAGATACGCAGTATTTT. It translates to CASSLSGSAARTDTQYF.

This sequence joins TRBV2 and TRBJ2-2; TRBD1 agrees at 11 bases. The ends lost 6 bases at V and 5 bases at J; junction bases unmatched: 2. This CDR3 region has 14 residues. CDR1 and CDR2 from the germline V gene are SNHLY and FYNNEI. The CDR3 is CASRRDRGTGELFF. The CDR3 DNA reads TGTGCCAGCAGGAGGGACAGGGGGACCGGGGAGCTGTTTTTT.

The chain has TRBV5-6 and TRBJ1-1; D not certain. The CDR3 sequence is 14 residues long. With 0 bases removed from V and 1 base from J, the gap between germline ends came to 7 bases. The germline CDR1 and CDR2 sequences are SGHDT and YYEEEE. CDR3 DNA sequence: TGTGCCAGCAGCTTGGGTGCACGGAACACTGAAGCTTTCTTT. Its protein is CASSLGARNTEAFF.

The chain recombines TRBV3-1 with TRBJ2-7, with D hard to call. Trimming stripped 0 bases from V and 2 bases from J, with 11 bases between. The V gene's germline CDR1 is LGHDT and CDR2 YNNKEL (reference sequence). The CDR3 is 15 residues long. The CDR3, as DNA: TGTGCCAGCAGCCAAGACCGGGCAGTGACCTACGAGCAGTACTTC. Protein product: CASSQDRAVTYEQYF.

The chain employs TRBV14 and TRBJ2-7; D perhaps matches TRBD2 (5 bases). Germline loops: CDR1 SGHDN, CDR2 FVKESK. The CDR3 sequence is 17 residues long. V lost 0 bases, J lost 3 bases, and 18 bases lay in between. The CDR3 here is CASSQDSSTGTYYEQYF. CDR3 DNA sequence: TGTGCCAGCAGCCAAGATTCGAGTACGGGAACTTACTACGAGCAGTACTTC. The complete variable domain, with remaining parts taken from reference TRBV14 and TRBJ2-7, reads EAGVTQFPSHSVIEKGQTVTLRCDPISGHDNLYWYRRVMGKEIKFLLHFVKESKQDESGMPNNRFLAERTGGTYSTLKVQPAELEDSGVYFCASSQDSSTGTYYEQYFGPGTRLTVT.

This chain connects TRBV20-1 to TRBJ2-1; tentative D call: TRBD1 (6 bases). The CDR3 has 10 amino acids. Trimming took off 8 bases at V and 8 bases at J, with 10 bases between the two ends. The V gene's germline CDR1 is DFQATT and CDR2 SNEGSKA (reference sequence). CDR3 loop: CSTYRDEQFF. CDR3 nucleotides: TGCAGTACCTACAGGGATGAGCAGTTCTTC.

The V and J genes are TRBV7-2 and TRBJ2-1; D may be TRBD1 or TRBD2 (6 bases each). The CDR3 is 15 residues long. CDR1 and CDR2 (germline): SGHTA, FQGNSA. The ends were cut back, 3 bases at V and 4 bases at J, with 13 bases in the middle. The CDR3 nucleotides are TGTGCCAGCAGCTTGGAGGGGACACCTTACAATGAGCAGTTCTTC. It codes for CASSLEGTPYNEQFF.

This CDR3 reads CSARGDGGNTEAFF. DNA of the CDR3: TGCAGTGCCCGCGGTGATGGGGGAAACACTGAAGCTTTCTTT. The chain carries TRBV20-1 and TRBJ1-1; TRBD1 is a possible D gene (5 bases). Germline loops: CDR1 DFQATT, CDR2 SNEGSKA (reference sequence). The V end lost 6 bases, the J end lost 2 bases, and 16 bases lay between the germline ends. The CDR3 has 14 residues.

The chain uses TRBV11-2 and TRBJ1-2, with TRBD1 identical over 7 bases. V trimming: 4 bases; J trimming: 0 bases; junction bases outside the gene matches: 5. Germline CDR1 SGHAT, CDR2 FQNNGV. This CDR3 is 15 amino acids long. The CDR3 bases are TGTGCCAGCAGCTCATACGACAGGGCTAACTATGGCTACACCTTC. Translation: CASSSYDRANYGYTF.

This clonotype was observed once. DNA of the CDR3: TGTGCCAGCAGTGCATCTTCCGGGACAGGGTACAACTATGGCTACACCTTC. It codes for CASSASSGTGYNYGYTF. The chain carries TRBV25-1 and TRBJ1-2; TRBD1 agrees at 9 bases. This CDR3 has 17 amino acids. The ends lost 4 bases at V and 2 bases at J; junction bases unmatched: 11. Per germline, CDR1 MGHDK and CDR2 SYGVNS.

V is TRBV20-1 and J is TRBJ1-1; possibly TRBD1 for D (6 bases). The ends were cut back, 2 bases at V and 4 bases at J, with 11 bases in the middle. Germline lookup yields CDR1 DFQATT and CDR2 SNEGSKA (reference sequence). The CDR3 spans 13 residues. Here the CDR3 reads CSARMGGGTEAFF. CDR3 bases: TGCAGTGCTAGAATGGGGGGCGGCACTGAAGCTTTCTTT.

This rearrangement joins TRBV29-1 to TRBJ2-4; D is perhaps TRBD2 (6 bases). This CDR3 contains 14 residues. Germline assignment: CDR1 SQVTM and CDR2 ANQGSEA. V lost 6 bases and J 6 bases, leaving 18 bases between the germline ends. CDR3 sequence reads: CSVAGTEGGNIQYF. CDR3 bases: TGCAGCGTGGCGGGGACGGAGGGTGGAAACATTCAGTACTTC.

The CDR3 sequence: CASSVGTGAYEQYF. The CDR3 DNA sequence: TGTGCCAGCAGCGTAGGGACAGGAGCTTACGAGCAGTACTTC. The chain couples TRBV9 to TRBJ2-7; 7 bases align to TRBD1. This CDR3 is 14 amino acids long. From germline, CDR1 is SGDLS and CDR2 YYNGEE. After removal of 0 bases from V and 4 bases from J, the junction contained 4 bases not matched to a gene.

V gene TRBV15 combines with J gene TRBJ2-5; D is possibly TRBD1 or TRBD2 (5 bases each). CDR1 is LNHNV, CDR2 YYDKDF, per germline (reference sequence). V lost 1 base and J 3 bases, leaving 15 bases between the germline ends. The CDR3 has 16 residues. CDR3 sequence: CATSRVGVGPEETQYF. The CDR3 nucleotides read TGTGCCACCAGCAGAGTGGGGGTCGGCCCCGAAGAGACCCAGTACTTC.

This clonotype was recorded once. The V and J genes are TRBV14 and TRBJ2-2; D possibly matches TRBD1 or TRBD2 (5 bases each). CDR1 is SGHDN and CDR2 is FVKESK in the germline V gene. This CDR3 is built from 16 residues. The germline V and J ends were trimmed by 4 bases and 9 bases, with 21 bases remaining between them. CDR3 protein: CASSRNAGTPPRELFF. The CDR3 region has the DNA TGTGCCAGCAGCCGGAATGCCGGGACCCCGCCCCGGGAGCTGTTTTTT.

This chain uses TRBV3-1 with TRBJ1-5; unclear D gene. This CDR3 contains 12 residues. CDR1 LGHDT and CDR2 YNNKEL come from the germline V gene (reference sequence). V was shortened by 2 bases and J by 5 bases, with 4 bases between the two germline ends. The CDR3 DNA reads TGTGCCAGCAGCCAATCGGATCAGCCCCAGCATTTT. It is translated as CASSQSDQPQHF.

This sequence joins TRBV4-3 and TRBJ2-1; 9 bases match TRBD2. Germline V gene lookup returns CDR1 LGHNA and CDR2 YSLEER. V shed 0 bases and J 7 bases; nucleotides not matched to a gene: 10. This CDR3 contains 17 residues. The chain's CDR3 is CASSQDLLREGRNEQFF. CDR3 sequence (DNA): TGCGCCAGCAGCCAAGATCTCCTGCGGGAGGGCCGAAATGAGCAGTTCTTC.

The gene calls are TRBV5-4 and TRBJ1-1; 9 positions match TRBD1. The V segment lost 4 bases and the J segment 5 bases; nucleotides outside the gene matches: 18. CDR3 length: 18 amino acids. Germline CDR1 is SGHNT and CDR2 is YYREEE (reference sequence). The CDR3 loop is CASSRFLQGALEGTEAFF. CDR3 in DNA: TGTGCCAGCAGCCGATTCTTACAGGGGGCTCTGGAGGGAACTGAAGCTTTCTTT.

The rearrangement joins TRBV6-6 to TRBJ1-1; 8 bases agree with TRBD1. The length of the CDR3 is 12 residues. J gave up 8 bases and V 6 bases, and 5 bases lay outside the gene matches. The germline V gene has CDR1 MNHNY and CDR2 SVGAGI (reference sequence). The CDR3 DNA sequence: TGTGCCAGCAGCCAAGACAGGGGCGAAGCTTTCTTT. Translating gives CASSQDRGEAFF.

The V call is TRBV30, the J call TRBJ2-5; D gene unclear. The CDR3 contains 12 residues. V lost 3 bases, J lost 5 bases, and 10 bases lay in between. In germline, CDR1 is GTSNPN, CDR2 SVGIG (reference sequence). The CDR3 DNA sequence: TGTGCCTGGAGCACTGACCGGGAGACCCAGTACTTC. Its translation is CAWSTDRETQYF. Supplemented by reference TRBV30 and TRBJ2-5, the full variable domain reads SQTIHQWPATLVQPVGSPLSLECTVEGTSNPNLYWYRQAAGRGLQLLFYSVGIGQISSEVPQNLSASRPQDRQFILSSKKLLLSDSGFYLCAWSTDRETQYFGPGTRLLVL.